Below are 28 T cell receptor beta chains sequenced from a single sample in a study of blood T cell repertoires in COVID-19. Sequencing was performed with immunoSEQ multiplex PCR; in TCRdb, only in-frame clones are kept and a portion is missing. The table records about 160,000 clones, around nine tenths of them present only once. Sequenced sample: peripheral blood. All receptors derive from an older woman with COVID-19, enrolled during active disease.

J is TRBJ1-2 and V is TRBV28; tentative D call: TRBD1 (5 bases). The ends were cut back, 3 bases at V and 2 bases at J, with 10 bases in the middle. Germline-derived CDR1 and CDR2 are MDHEN and SYDVKM. The CDR3 is 14 residues long. The CDR3 nucleotides are TGTGCCAGCAGTTTTTACCGGGGGAACTATGGCTACACCTTC. Protein: CASSFYRGNYGYTF.

This clone turned up a few times. The chain has TRBV30 and TRBJ1-6; D call uncertain. Germline lookup yields CDR1 GTSNPN and CDR2 SVGIG (reference sequence). The CDR3 runs 14 residues. With 3 bases removed from V and 0 bases from J, the gap between germline ends came to 6 bases. DNA of the CDR3: TGTGCCTGGAGCATGAGCTCCTATAATTCACCCCTCCACTTT. It translates to CAWSMSSYNSPLHF.

The chain links TRBV18 to TRBJ1-2, with D perhaps TRBD1 (5 bases). With 4 bases removed from V and 4 bases from J, the gap between germline ends came to 16 bases. This CDR3 region has 15 residues. Germline CDR1 is KGHSH and CDR2 is LQKENI. This CDR3 reads CASSLAQDGGYGYTF. CDR3 nucleotides: TGTGCCAGCTCACTCGCTCAGGACGGGGGCTATGGCTACACCTTC. The full variable domain, in which reference TRBV18 and TRBJ1-2 provide the parts outside the CDR3, is NAGVMQNPRHLVRRRGQEARLRCSPMKGHSHVYWYRQLPEEGLKFMVYLQKENIIDESGMPKERFSAEFPKEGPSILRIQQVVRGDSAAYFCASSLAQDGGYGYTFGSGTRLTVV.

The genes are TRBV18 and TRBJ1-4; weak D call: TRBD1 (6 bases). Germline assignment: CDR1 KGHSH and CDR2 LQKENI. V was clipped by 3 bases and J by 0 bases, with 17 bases between them. The CDR3 totals 18 residues. CDR3 amino acids: CASSPRLGGGATNEKLFF. The CDR3 DNA sequence: TGTGCCAGCTCACCGAGACTCGGAGGGGGGGCAACTAATGAAAAACTGTTTTTT. The whole variable domain, filled in from reference TRBV18 and TRBJ1-4, reads NAGVMQNPRHLVRRRGQEARLRCSPMKGHSHVYWYRQLPEEGLKFMVYLQKENIIDESGMPKERFSAEFPKEGPSILRIQQVVRGDSAAYFCASSPRLGGGATNEKLFFGSGTQLSVL.

The chain uses TRBV5-4 and TRBJ1-2; a weak D match, TRBD1 (6 bases). The V and J ends lost 4 bases and 8 bases respectively, with 21 bases between them. Germline V gene data show CDR1 as SGHNT and CDR2 as YYREEE (reference sequence). The CDR3 runs 15 residues. Here the CDR3 reads CASSRTVDPLEGYTF. CDR3 in DNA: TGTGCCAGCAGCCGGACAGTTGACCCCCTTGAGGGCTACACCTTC.

This clone occurred once. This chain uses TRBV6-1 with TRBJ1-2, with a weak D call TRBD1 (5 bases). The germline V gene encodes CDR1 MNHNS and CDR2 SASEGT. CDR3 size: 15 residues. V gave up 3 bases and J gave up 3 bases, with 14 bases separating them. CDR3 DNA sequence: TGTGCCAGCAGTGAGGGGGGACGGAAGTACTATGGCTACACCTTC. Translating it yields CASSEGGRKYYGYTF.

V gene TRBV6-5 combines with J gene TRBJ1-1; no reliable D call. The germline gives CDR1 MNHEY, CDR2 SVGAGI. CDR3 length equals 14 residues. Deletions cut 1 base from V and 3 bases from J, with 9 bases between. The CDR3 bases are TGTGCCAGCAGTTACTTTCCGGAGGACACTGAAGCTTTCTTT. Its protein is CASSYFPEDTEAFF.

V gene TRBV4-1 combines with J gene TRBJ2-3; possible D gene TRBD1, 6 bases. The ends were cut back, 3 bases at V and 3 bases at J, with 13 bases in the middle. Germline assignment: CDR1 MGHRA and CDR2 YSYEKL. The CDR3 runs to 15 residues. The CDR3, as DNA: TGCGCCAGCAGCCACCCCAGGGGAGCGACAGATACGCAGTATTTT. This translates into CASSHPRGATDTQYF.

About this clone: Compared with germline, one end of the junction differs, possibly owing to a read error. The chain links TRBV28 to TRBJ1-2; D is perhaps TRBD1 (6 bases). This CDR3 is 11 amino acids long. From germline, CDR1 is MDHEN and CDR2 SYDVKM. CDR3: CASRKADRPVF. The DNA of the CDR3 is TGTGCCAGCAGGAAGGCTGACAGGCCAGTATTC.

The rearrangement joins TRBV28 to TRBJ1-4; TRBD1 aligns across 9 bases. This CDR3 is built from 16 residues. The junction had 8 bases not matched to a gene; V was cut back by 3 bases and J by 6 bases. CDR1 and CDR2 from the germline V gene are MDHEN and SYDVKM. CDR3 bases: TGTGCCAGCAGTTTGTCCGGGACAGGGCTCTATGAAAAACTGTTTTTT. Its translation: CASSLSGTGLYEKLFF.

The genes are TRBV10-3 and TRBJ1-1, with 10 nucleotides matching TRBD1. The V and J ends lost 9 bases and 11 bases, in that order; junction bases with no gene match: 9. The CDR3 length is 12 residues. Germline V gene lookup returns CDR1 ENHRY and CDR2 SYGVKD. The CDR3 coding sequence is TGTGCCATTACTCCCGGGACAGGGGACGCTTTCTTT. It codes for CAITPGTGDAFF.

The genes are TRBV6-4 and TRBJ1-6; TRBD1 matches 8 bases. The length of the CDR3 is 15 residues. The V and J ends lost 8 bases and 9 bases, in that order; junction bases with no gene match: 12. Germline V gene data show CDR1 as MRHNA and CDR2 as SNTAGT. The CDR3 here is CASGQGDGSGSPLHF. In DNA, the CDR3 is TGTGCCAGCGGACAGGGAGATGGTAGCGGTTCACCCCTCCACTTT.

CDR3 sequence: CASSQASGLQYF. As DNA, the CDR3 is TGTGCCAGCAGCCAAGCCTCAGGGTTGCAGTACTTC. This rearrangement joins TRBV3-1 (or the pseudogene TRBV3-2) to TRBJ2-7, with D tentatively TRBD1 (5 bases). CDR3 length: 12 residues. The V gene's germline CDR1 is LGHDT and CDR2 YNNKEL (reference sequence). The germline V and J ends were trimmed by 1 base and 9 bases, with 10 bases remaining between them.

The chain recombines TRBV11-2 with TRBJ2-2; D gene ambiguous. Germline values: CDR1 SGHAT, CDR2 FQNNGV. V was pared by 0 bases and J by 3 bases, with 5 bases between. The CDR3 totals 14 residues. The CDR3 reads CASSLDLDTGELFF. The CDR3 region has the DNA TGTGCCAGCAGCTTAGATCTCGACACCGGGGAGCTGTTTTTT.

The V and J genes are TRBV12-3 or TRBV12-4 and TRBJ1-3; D might be TRBD1 (6 bases). The CDR3 is 12 residues long. Trimming left V 10 bases short and J 2 bases short, with 9 bases between. The CDR3, as DNA: TGTGCCACAGGGGAGCCTGGAAACACCATATATTTT. Translation gives CATGEPGNTIYF.

This chain connects TRBV3-1 (or the pseudogene TRBV3-2) to TRBJ2-7; perhaps TRBD2 as D (5 bases). CDR3 length: 15 amino acids. Trimming took 1 base from V and 0 from J, leaving 10 bases between them. Germline V gives CDR1 LGHDT, CDR2 YNNKEL (reference sequence). CDR3 sequence reads: CASSQVLGSSYEQYF. In nucleotides, the CDR3 is TGTGCCAGCAGCCAAGTTCTGGGGAGCTCCTACGAGCAGTACTTC.

The gene calls are TRBV5-5 and TRBJ2-3; 14 bases align to TRBD2. This CDR3 is built from 19 residues. V dropped 4 bases and J dropped 6; count of bases not matched to a gene: 16. Germline assignment: CDR1 SGHKS and CDR2 YYEKEE (reference sequence). CDR3 sequence: CASSAGLAGGTHRGDTQYF. The DNA of the CDR3 is TGTGCCAGCAGCGCAGGACTAGCGGGGGGCACCCACCGCGGGGATACGCAGTATTTT. The full variable domain, rest sourced from reference TRBV5-5 and TRBJ2-3, is DAGVTQSPTHLIKTRGQQVTLRCSPISGHKSVSWYQQVLGQGPQFIFQYYEKEERGRGNFPDRFSARQFPNYSSELNVNALLLGDSALYLCASSAGLAGGTHRGDTQYFGPGTRLTVL.

CDR3: CASSLGGREGNEQFF. DNA for the CDR3: TGCGCCAGCAGCTTGGGTGGCAGGGAGGGCAATGAGCAGTTCTTC. This chain uses TRBV5-1 with TRBJ2-1, with 7 bases fitting TRBD2. The CDR3 spans 15 residues. V shed 0 bases and J 6 bases; nucleotides not matched to a gene: 6. From germline, CDR1 is SGHRS and CDR2 YFSETQ.

Remarks on this clone: This sample includes further DNA sequences coding for the same CDR3. The chain is built from TRBV18 and TRBJ1-2; TRBD1 aligns across 7 bases. V shed 6 bases, J shed 0 bases, and the junction held 4 bases outside the gene matches. Germline V lookup: CDR1 KGHSH, CDR2 LQKENI. There are 14 residues in the CDR3. The CDR3 sequence is CASSPGQTNYGYTF. The CDR3 coding sequence is TGTGCCAGCTCCCCGGGACAGACTAACTATGGCTACACCTTC.

The V call is TRBV29-1, the J call TRBJ1-5, with 9 bases that match TRBD1. The CDR3 sequence is 14 residues long. The germline V gene encodes CDR1 SQVTM and CDR2 ANQGSEA. With 4 bases clipped from V and 1 base from J, the junction kept 2 bases outside the gene matches. The CDR3 nucleotides are TGCAGCGTTGCGACAGGGGGGAGCAATCAGCCCCAGCATTTT. Its translation is CSVATGGSNQPQHF.

There are a few counts of this clone. The chain carries TRBV19 and TRBJ2-7; D is ambiguous. Germline-derived CDR1 and CDR2 are LNHDA and SQIVND (reference sequence). The CDR3 loop spans 14 amino acids. V lost 2 bases, J lost 2 bases, and 10 bases lay in between. CDR3 in amino acids: CASSIRGLAYEQYF. In nucleotides, the CDR3 is TGTGCCAGTAGTATAAGAGGTCTCGCCTACGAGCAGTACTTC.

The V gene is TRBV3-1 (or the pseudogene TRBV3-2), the J gene TRBJ1-2, with D unclear. The CDR3 has 15 residues. Trimming cost V 1 base and J 1 base, with 10 bases left between them. Per the germline V gene, CDR1 is LGHDT and CDR2 is YNNKEL (reference sequence). The CDR3 reads CASSQGGYGNYGYTF. The CDR3 nucleotides are TGTGCCAGCAGCCAAGGCGGTTACGGTAACTATGGCTACACCTTC.

This rearrangement joins TRBV3-1 (or the pseudogene TRBV3-2) to TRBJ1-2; a possible D gene is TRBD1 (6 bases). The CDR3 has 13 amino acids. V lost 3 bases to trimming and J lost 6 bases, with 11 bases between them. Per the germline V gene, CDR1 is LGHDT and CDR2 is YNNKEL (reference sequence). CDR3 residues: CASSHRQANGYTF. DNA for the CDR3: TGTGCCAGCAGCCACCGACAGGCTAATGGCTACACCTTC.

The gene calls are TRBV19 and TRBJ1-5; tentatively, D is TRBD1 (6 bases). CDR1 and CDR2 from the germline V gene are LNHDA and SQIVND (reference sequence). CDR3 length equals 13 residues. Trimming stripped 7 bases from V and 6 bases from J, with 13 bases between. As DNA, the CDR3 is TGTGCCAGTAAACAGGGAAGTAGTCAGCCCCAGCATTTT. This codes for CASKQGSSQPQHF. Full variable domain (missing parts from reference TRBV19 and TRBJ1-5): DGGITQSPKYLFRKEGQNVTLSCEQNLNHDAMYWYRQDPGQGLRLIYYSQIVNDFQKGDIAEGYSVSREKKESFPLTVTSAQKNPTAFYLCASKQGSSQPQHFGDGTRLSIL.

The rearrangement uses TRBV7-9 and TRBJ2-7, with a possible D match to TRBD2 (7 bases). Germline lookup yields CDR1 SEHNR and CDR2 FQNEAQ (reference sequence). This CDR3 contains 15 residues. V lost 4 bases and J 0 bases, leaving 13 bases between the germline ends. This chain's CDR3 is CASSSRGDISYEQYF. As DNA, the CDR3 is TGTGCCAGCAGCTCCCGGGGGGACATCTCCTACGAGCAGTACTTC.

This chain connects TRBV4-1 to TRBJ1-5; 10 bases are shared with TRBD1. CDR1 MGHRA and CDR2 YSYEKL come from the germline V gene. The CDR3 contains 18 residues. The V gene end was trimmed by 4 bases and the J gene end by 2 bases; junction bases not matched to a gene: 11. The CDR3 spells CASSPRDRGSYGNQPQHF. CDR3 bases: TGCGCCAGCAGCCCCCGGGACAGGGGATCATACGGCAATCAGCCCCAGCATTTT.

V usage is TRBV5-6 and J usage is TRBJ1-3, with a weak D call TRBD1 (5 bases). This CDR3 contains 13 residues. V lost 4 bases and J lost 3, with 8 bases in between. Germline CDR1 reads SGHDT; CDR2 reads YYEEEE. This CDR3 is CASSSRVGNTIYF. CDR3 nucleotide sequence: TGTGCCAGCAGCAGCAGGGTTGGAAACACCATATATTTT.

The V gene is TRBV6-2 or TRBV6-3, the J gene TRBJ2-3; 9 bases line up with TRBD2. The V segment lost 5 bases and the J segment 5 bases; nucleotides outside the gene matches: 8. Looked up from germline, CDR1 is MNHEY and CDR2 is SVGEGT. The CDR3 is made up of 15 amino acids. The CDR3 coding sequence is TGTGCCAGCAGTAGAGCGGGGGGCGTCGGAGATACGCAGTATTTT. It codes for CASSRAGGVGDTQYF.